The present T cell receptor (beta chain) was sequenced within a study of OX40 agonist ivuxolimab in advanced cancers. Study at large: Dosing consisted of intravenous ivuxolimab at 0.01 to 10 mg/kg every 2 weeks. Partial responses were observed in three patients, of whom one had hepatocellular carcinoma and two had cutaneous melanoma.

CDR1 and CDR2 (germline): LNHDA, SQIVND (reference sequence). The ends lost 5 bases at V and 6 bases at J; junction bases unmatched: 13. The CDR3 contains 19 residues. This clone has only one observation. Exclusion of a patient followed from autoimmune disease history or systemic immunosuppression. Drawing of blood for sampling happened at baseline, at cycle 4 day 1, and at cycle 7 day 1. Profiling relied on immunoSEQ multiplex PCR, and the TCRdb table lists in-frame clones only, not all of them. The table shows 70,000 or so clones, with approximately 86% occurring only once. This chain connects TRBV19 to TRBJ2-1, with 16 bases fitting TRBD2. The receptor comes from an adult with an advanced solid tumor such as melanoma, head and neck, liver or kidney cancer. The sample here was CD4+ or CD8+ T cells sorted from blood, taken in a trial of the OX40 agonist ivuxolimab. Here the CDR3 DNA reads TGTGCCAGTAGTCCGGGACTAGCGGGGGGGCAAAGGCGACGCAATGAGCAGTTCTTC. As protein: CASSPGLAGGQRRRNEQFF.